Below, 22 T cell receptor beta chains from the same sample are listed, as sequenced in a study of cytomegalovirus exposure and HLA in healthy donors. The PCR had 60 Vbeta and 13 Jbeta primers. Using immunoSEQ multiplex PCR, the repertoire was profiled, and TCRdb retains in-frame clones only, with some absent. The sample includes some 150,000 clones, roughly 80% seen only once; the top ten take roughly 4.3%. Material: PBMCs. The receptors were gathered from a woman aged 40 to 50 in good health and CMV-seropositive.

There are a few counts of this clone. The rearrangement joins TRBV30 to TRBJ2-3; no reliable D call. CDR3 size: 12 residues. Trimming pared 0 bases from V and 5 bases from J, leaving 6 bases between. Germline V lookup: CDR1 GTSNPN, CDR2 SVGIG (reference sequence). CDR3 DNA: TGTGCCTGGAGTGTACGGGTAGATACGCAGTATTTT. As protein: CAWSVRVDTQYF. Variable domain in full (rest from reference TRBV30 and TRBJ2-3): SQTIHQWPATLVQPVGSPLSLECTVEGTSNPNLYWYRQAAGRGLQLLFYSVGIGQISSEVPQNLSASRPQDRQFILSSKKLLLSDSGFYLCAWSVRVDTQYFGPGTRLTVL.

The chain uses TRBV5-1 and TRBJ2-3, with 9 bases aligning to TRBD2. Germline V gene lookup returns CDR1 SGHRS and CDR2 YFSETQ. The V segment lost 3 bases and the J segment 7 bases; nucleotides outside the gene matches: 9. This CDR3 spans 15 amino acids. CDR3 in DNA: TGCGCCAGCAGCTCAAAAGCGGGAGGAATAAATACGCAGTATTTT. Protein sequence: CASSSKAGGINTQYF.

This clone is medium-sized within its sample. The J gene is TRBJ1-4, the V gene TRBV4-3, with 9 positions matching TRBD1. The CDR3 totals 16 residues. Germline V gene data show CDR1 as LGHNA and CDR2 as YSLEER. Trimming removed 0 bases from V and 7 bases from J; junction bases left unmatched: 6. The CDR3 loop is CASSQDQGTGSEKLFF. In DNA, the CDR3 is TGCGCCAGCAGCCAAGATCAAGGGACAGGGAGTGAAAAACTGTTTTTT.

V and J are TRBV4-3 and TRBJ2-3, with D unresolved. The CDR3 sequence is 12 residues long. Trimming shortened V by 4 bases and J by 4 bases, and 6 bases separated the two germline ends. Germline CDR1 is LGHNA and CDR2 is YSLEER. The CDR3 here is CASSRIPDTQYF. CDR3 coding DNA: TGCGCCAGCAGCCGTATTCCAGATACGCAGTATTTT.

The CDR3 protein is CASSSSWRLRGSPLHF. The CDR3 DNA reads as TGTGCCAGCAGCTCGAGCTGGCGGCTCAGGGGCTCACCCCTCCACTTT. The chain carries TRBV5-6 and TRBJ1-6; D perhaps matches TRBD1 (6 bases). CDR3 length equals 16 residues. Looked up from germline, CDR1 is SGHDT and CDR2 is YYEEEE. The germline V and J ends were trimmed by 3 bases and 10 bases, with 20 bases remaining between them.

DNA for the CDR3: TGTGCCAGCAGCCCATACAGGAAGAACACTGAAGCTTTCTTT. Translation gives CASSPYRKNTEAFF. This chain connects TRBV28 to TRBJ1-1, with D tentatively TRBD1 (5 bases). In germline, CDR1 is MDHEN, CDR2 SYDVKM. CDR3 size: 14 residues. Trimming removed 6 bases from V and 1 base from J, with 12 bases in between.

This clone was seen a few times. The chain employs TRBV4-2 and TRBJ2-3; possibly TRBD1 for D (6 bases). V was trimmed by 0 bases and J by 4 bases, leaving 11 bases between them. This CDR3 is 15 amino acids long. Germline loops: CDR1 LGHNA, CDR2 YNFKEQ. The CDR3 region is CASSQELGGADTQYF. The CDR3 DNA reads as TGTGCCAGCAGCCAAGAATTAGGGGGAGCAGATACGCAGTATTTT.

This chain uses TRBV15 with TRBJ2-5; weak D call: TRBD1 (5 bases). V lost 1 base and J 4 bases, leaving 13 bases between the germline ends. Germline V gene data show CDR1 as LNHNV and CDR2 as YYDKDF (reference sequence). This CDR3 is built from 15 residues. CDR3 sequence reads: CATSRAPTGPETQYF. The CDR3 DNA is TGTGCCACCAGCAGAGCCCCCACAGGTCCAGAGACCCAGTACTTC.

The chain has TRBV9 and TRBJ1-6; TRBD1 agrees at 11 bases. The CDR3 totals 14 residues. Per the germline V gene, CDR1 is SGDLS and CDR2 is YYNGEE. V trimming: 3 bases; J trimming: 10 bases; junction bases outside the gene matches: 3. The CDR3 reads CASSEGTGGSPLHF. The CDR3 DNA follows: TGTGCCAGCAGCGAGGGGACAGGGGGGTCACCCCTCCACTTT.

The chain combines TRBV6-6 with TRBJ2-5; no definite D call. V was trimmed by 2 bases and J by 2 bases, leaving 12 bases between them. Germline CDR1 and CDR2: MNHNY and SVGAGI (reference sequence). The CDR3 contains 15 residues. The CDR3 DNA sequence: TGTGCCAGCAGTTACGGAGAAGCGATACAAGAGACCCAGTACTTC. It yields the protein CASSYGEAIQETQYF.

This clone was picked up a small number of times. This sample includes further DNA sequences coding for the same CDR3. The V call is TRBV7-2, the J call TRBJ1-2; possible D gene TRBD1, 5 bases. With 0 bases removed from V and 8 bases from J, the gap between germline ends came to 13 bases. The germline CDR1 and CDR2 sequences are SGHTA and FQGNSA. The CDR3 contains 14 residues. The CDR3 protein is CASSLAQGAGGYTF. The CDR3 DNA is TGTGCCAGCAGCTTAGCTCAAGGGGCAGGCGGCTACACCTTC.

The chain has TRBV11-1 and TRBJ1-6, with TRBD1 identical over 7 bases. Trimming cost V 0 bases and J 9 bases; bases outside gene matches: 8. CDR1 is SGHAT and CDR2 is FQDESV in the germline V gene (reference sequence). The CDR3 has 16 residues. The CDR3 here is CASSLAPGQTGSPLHF. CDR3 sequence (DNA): TGTGCCAGCAGCTTAGCCCCGGGACAGACGGGTTCACCCCTCCACTTT.

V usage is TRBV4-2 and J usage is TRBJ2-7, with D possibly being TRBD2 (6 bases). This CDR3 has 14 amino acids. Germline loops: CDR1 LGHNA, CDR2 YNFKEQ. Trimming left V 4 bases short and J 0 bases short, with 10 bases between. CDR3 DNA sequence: TGTGCCAGCAGCCCTTTGGGGGGCTCCTACGAGCAGTACTTC. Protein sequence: CASSPLGGSYEQYF.

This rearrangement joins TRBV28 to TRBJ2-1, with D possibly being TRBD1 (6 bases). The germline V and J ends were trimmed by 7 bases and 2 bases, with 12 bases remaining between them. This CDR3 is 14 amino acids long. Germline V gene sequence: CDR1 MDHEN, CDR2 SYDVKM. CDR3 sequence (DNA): TGTGCCAGCACCCAGGGGATAACCTACAATGAGCAGTTCTTC. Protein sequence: CASTQGITYNEQFF.

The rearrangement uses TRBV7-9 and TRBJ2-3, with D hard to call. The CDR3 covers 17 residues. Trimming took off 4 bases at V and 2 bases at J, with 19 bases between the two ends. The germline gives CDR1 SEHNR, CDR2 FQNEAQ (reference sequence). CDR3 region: CASSSSRSILPTDTQYF. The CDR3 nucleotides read TGTGCCAGCAGCTCCTCTAGGAGCATCCTCCCCACAGATACGCAGTATTTT. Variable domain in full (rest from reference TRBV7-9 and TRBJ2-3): DTGVSQNPRHKITKRGQNVTFRCDPISEHNRLYWYRQTLGQGPEFLTYFQNEAQLEKSRLLSDRFSAERPKGSFSTLEIQRTEQGDSAMYLCASSSSRSILPTDTQYFGPGTRLTVL.

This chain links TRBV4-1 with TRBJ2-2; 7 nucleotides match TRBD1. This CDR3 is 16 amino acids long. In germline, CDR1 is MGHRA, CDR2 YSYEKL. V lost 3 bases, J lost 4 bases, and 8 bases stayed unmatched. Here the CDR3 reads CASSQVQGWGTGELFF. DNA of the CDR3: TGCGCCAGCAGCCAGGTACAGGGGTGGGGCACCGGGGAGCTGTTTTTT.

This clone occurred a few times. The CDR3 here is CASSLGGSGNTIYF. In DNA form, the CDR3 reads TGTGCCAGCAGCTTGGGAGGCTCTGGAAACACCATATATTTT. The chain has TRBV5-6 and TRBJ1-3; no firm D call. Germline assignment: CDR1 SGHDT and CDR2 YYEEEE. The CDR3 is made up of 14 amino acids. Between the trimmed V and J ends, which lost 0 bases and 0 bases, there was a span of 4 bases.

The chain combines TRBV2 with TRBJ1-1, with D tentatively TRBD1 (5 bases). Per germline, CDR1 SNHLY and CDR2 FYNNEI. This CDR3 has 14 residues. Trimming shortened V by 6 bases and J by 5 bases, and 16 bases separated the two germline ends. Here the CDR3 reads CASSPGLSNTEAFF. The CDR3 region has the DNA TGTGCCAGCAGCCCGGGACTGTCGAATACTGAAGCTTTCTTT.

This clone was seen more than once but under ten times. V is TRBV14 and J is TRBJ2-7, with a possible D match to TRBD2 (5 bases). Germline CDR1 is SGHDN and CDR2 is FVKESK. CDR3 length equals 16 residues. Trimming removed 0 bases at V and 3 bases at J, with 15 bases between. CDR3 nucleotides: TGTGCCAGCAGCCAAGAGAACCTAGCAGCCATCTACGAGCAGTACTTC. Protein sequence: CASSQENLAAIYEQYF. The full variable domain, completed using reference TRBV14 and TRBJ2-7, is EAGVTQFPSHSVIEKGQTVTLRCDPISGHDNLYWYRRVMGKEIKFLLHFVKESKQDESGMPNNRFLAERTGGTYSTLKVQPAELEDSGVYFCASSQENLAAIYEQYFGPGTRLTVT.

The CDR3 is CASSNQRSRNNEQFF. CDR3 sequence (DNA): TGTGCCAGCAGTAACCAGAGGAGTCGGAACAATGAGCAGTTCTTC. The V gene is TRBV5-6, the J gene TRBJ2-1; D is ambiguous. The germline V and J ends were trimmed by 5 bases and 5 bases, with 17 bases remaining between them. CDR1 SGHDT and CDR2 YYEEEE come from the germline V gene. CDR3 length equals 15 residues.

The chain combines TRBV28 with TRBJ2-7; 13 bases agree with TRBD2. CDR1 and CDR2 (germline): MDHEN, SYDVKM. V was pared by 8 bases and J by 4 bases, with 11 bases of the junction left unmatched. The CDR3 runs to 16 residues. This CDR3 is CASVTSGGVFGYEQYF. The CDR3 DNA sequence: TGTGCCAGCGTTACTAGCGGGGGGGTTTTCGGGTACGAGCAGTACTTC.

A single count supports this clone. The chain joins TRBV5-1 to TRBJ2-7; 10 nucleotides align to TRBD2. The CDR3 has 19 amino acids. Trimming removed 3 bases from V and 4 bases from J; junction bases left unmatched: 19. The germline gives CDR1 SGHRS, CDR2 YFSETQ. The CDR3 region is CASSSESTSGILFTYEQYF. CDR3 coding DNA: TGCGCCAGCAGCTCGGAATCTACTAGCGGGATCCTTTTCACGTACGAGCAGTACTTC.